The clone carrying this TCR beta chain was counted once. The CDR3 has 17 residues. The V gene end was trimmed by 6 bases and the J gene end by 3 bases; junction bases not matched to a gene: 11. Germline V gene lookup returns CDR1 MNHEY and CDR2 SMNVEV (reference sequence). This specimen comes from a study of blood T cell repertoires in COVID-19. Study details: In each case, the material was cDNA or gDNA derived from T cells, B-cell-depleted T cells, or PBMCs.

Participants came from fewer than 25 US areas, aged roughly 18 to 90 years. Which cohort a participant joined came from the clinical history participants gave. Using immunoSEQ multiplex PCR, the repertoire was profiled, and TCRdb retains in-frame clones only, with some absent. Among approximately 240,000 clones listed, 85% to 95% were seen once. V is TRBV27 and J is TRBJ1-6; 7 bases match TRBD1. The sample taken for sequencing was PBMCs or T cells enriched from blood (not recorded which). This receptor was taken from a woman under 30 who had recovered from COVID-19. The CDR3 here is CASRRRGTANYNSPLHF. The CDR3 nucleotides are TGTGCCAGCAGGCGTCGCGGGACAGCTAACTATAATTCACCCCTCCACTTT.